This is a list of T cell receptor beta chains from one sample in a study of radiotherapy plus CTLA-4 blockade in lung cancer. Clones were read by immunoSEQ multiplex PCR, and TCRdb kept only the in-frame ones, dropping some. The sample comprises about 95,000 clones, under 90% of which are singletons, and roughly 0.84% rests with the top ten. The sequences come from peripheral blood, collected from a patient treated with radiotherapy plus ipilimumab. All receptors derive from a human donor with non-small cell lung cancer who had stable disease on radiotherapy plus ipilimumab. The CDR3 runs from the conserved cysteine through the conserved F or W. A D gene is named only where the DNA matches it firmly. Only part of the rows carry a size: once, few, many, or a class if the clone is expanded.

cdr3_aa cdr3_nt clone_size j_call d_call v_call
CASSPRDSSYNEQFF TGTGCCAGCAGCCCCCGGGACTCTTCCTACAATGAGCAGTTCTTC . TRBJ2-1 . TRBV7-3
CASTRRPSSYEQYF TGTGCCAGCACCCGACGCCCGAGCTCCTACGAGCAGTACTTC . TRBJ2-7 . TRBV28
CASSLVGGIRETQYF TGTGCCAGCAGCCTGGTGGGGGGAATACGGGAGACCCAGTACTTC . TRBJ2-5 . TRBV7-7
CASSSAGLGGHEQYF TGTGCCAGCAGCTCGGCTGGACTAGGGGGGCACGAGCAGTACTTC . TRBJ2-7 . TRBV28
CASSLGSGGAGTEAFF TGCGCCAGCAGCTTGGGGTCAGGGGGCGCGGGTACTGAAGCTTTCTTT . TRBJ1-1 TRBD1 TRBV5-1
CASSLLSETQYF TGCGCCAGCAGCCTACTAAGTGAGACCCAGTACTTC . TRBJ2-5 . TRBV5-1
CASSTDRGSELKETQYF TGTGCCAGCTCCACTGACAGGGGGTCAGAACTTAAGGAGACCCAGTACTTC . TRBJ2-5 TRBD1 TRBV28
CATVPGTGHQETQYF TGTGCCACCGTTCCCGGGACAGGGCACCAAGAGACCCAGTACTTC . TRBJ2-5 TRBD1 TRBV6-5
CASSVRGRLNEKLFF TGTGCCAGCAGTGTCAGGGGGCGTCTTAATGAAAAACTGTTTTTT . TRBJ1-4 TRBD1 TRBV6-1
CASTYGTGETEAFF TGTGCCAGTACCTACGGGACAGGGGAAACTGAAGCTTTCTTT . TRBJ1-1 TRBD1 TRBV19
CATSDQVVEQYF TGTGCCACCAGCGATCAAGTCGTCGAGCAGTACTTC . TRBJ2-7 . TRBV15
CASRGCHEQYF TGTGCCAGCAGAGGGTGCCACGAGCAGTACTTC . TRBJ2-7 . TRBV6-4
CASGTWGIQPQHF TGTGCCAGCGGGACATGGGGGATTCAGCCCCAGCATTTT . TRBJ1-5 . TRBV5-6
CASRTRGPIDRALGANVLTF TGCGCCAGCAGGACCCGAGGGCCCATAGACAGAGCTCTGGGGGCCAACGTCCTGACTTTC . TRBJ2-6 . TRBV10-1
CASSLGGPGRGADTQYF TGTGCCAGCAGCTTAGGAGGGCCAGGGAGAGGTGCAGATACGCAGTATTTT . TRBJ2-3 . TRBV7-9
CASSPGTGNGEQYF TGTGCTAGCAGTCCCGGGACAGGGAACGGCGAGCAGTACTTC . TRBJ2-7 TRBD1 TRBV6-5
CASSVAYPTGELFF TGTGCCAGCAGCGTAGCGTATCCGACAGGGGAGCTGTTTTTT . TRBJ2-2 . TRBV9
CASSQDLGRRRGGELFF TGCGCCAGCAGCCAAGATCTGGGACGACGCAGGGGCGGGGAGCTGTTTTTT . TRBJ2-2 . TRBV4-1
CASSQEGLGSDEQFF TGCGCCAGCAGCCAAGAAGGATTGGGGAGCGATGAGCAGTTCTTC few TRBJ2-1 . TRBV4-1
CAWSFGQTEAFF TGTGCCTGGAGCTTCGGGCAGACTGAAGCTTTCTTT . TRBJ1-1 . TRBV30
CSVQVLVREQFF TGCAGCGTTCAGGTGCTCGTCCGTGAGCAGTTCTTC . TRBJ2-1 . TRBV29-1
CASSAPIAGAGEQFF TGTGCCAGCAGTGCCCCGATAGCGGGAGCGGGTGAGCAGTTCTTC . TRBJ2-1 TRBD2 TRBV6-1
CASSVVGVTDTQYF TGTGCCAGCAGCGTAGTGGGGGTCACAGATACGCAGTATTTT . TRBJ2-3 . TRBV9
CASSEAGRSFNEKLFF TGTGCCAGCAGTGAAGCTGGTAGAAGCTTTAATGAAAAACTGTTTTTT . TRBJ1-4 . TRBV2
CASSLGHLGEFF TGCGCCAGCAGCTTGGGCCACCTGGGGGAGTTCTTC . TRBJ2-1 . TRBV5-1
CASSKGDIVPAFF TGTGCCAGCAGCAAGGGGGACATTGTCCCAGCTTTCTTT . TRBJ1-1 . TRBV21-1
CASSPTGSNQPQHF TGTGCCAGCAGTCCGACAGGGAGCAATCAGCCCCAGCATTTT . TRBJ1-5 TRBD1 TRBV27
CAWTGLLGNTIYF TGTGCCTGGACAGGGCTTTTGGGAAACACCATATATTTT . TRBJ1-3 . TRBV30
CASYRFKETQYF TGCGCCAGCTACAGGTTTAAAGAGACCCAGTACTTC . TRBJ2-5 . TRBV10-2
CASSSGTGANQPQHF TGTGCCAGCAGCTCCGGGACAGGGGCCAATCAGCCCCAGCATTTT . TRBJ1-5 TRBD1 TRBV6-1
CASSLGQGGGYTF TGCGCCAGCAGCTTGGGACAGGGAGGTGGCTACACCTTC . TRBJ1-2 TRBD1 TRBV5-1
CAGNRDYNQPQHF TGTGCCGGCAACAGGGATTACAATCAGCCCCAGCATTTT . TRBJ1-5 . TRBV21-1
CAWSVRQGSYEQYF TGTGCCTGGAGTGTCAGGCAGGGGTCGTACGAGCAGTACTTC . TRBJ2-7 . TRBV30
CASSVGGGYSSYNEQFF TGTGCCAGCAGCGTAGGAGGCGGGTATAGCTCCTACAATGAGCAGTTCTTC . TRBJ2-1 . TRBV9
CASSNLAAKETQYF TGTGCCAGCAGTAACCTAGCGGCCAAAGAGACCCAGTACTTC . TRBJ2-5 TRBD2 TRBV11-2